The present entry profiles one TCR beta chain with its context. Antigen: not known. This sample's time point: week 11, during vaccination. Mutant IDH1 20-mer peptide, at 300 ug, made up each vaccine dose, with topical imiquimod. The data belong to a study of a mutant IDH1 vaccine in newly diagnosed glioma. Study-level background: The study gave patients eight vaccinations in weeks 1, 3, 5, 7, 11, 15, 19, 23. Radiotherapy, temozolomide, or both had been given previously, and both were given to most.

Some clones are missing from TCRdb's copy, which holds only in-frame ones; the method was immunoSEQ multiplex PCR. Of roughly 130,000 clones listed, around 77% were seen once; the top ten hold 5.5%. This TCR was recovered from a man between 35 and 55 years old with glioma. This specimen was PBMCs, taken from a glioma patient whose treatment included an IDH1 peptide vaccine.

CDR3 coding DNA: TGTGCCAGCAGTTTATCGGCGACAGGGTCTAATGAAAAACTGTTTTTT. Protein sequence: CASSLSATGSNEKLFF. V gene TRBV27 combines with J gene TRBJ1-4; 7 bases fit TRBD1. V gave up 0 bases and J gave up 3 bases; unmatched junction bases: 4. Germline V CDR1 and CDR2: MNHEY, SMNVEV (reference sequence). The CDR3 extends over 16 amino acids.